This note documents a single TCR beta chain sequence. Its antigen is as yet unknown. A multiplex PCR was run with 60 Vbeta primers and 13 Jbeta primers. Method: immunoSEQ multiplex PCR; TCRdb's copy keeps in-frame clones and lacks some. The sample has 140,000 or so clones, 70% to 85% seen once. The data stem from a study of cytomegalovirus exposure and HLA in healthy donors. Study-level background: Approximately 190 million T cells yielded approximately 100 million unique TCR beta sequences, as an earlier analysis found. Overall study findings and caveats: Published work reported that the classifier diagnosed cytomegalovirus status with high specificity and sensitivity.

Germline CDR1 is MDHEN and CDR2 is SYDVKM. The V gene end was trimmed by 0 bases and the J gene end by 4 bases; junction bases not matched to a gene: 2. The CDR3 extends over 15 amino acids. V gene TRBV28 combines with J gene TRBJ2-3, with 9 bases that match TRBD1. The material sequenced was PBMCs. The receptor was isolated from a woman in her sixties in good health and CMV-seropositive. CDR3: CASSLWDRGADTQYF. CDR3 DNA: TGTGCCAGCAGTTTATGGGACAGGGGTGCAGATACGCAGTATTTT.